This T cell receptor beta chain was documented in a study of T cells after somatic rescue of genetic block. Sequencing used immunoSEQ multiplex PCR; TCRdb keeps in-frame clones, though not all of them. The table has tens of thousands of clones, over 80% seen once. Trimming shortened V by 4 bases and J by 5 bases, and 27 bases separated the two germline ends. This CDR3 has 18 residues. Germline CDR1 and CDR2: MGHRA and YSYEKL. The chain has TRBV4-1 and TRBJ2-7, with D unclear. Input material: peripheral blood mononuclear cells (PBMCs). The origin of this receptor is a woman in her late teens or twenties. CDR3 loop: CASSLQPLGLIGVDEQYF. CDR3 nucleotides: TGCGCCAGCAGCCTTCAACCCTTAGGTCTGATTGGGGTAGACGAGCAGTACTTC.